Listed below are T cell receptor beta chains from one sample, sequenced in a study of blood T cell repertoires in COVID-19. Repertoires were generated with immunoSEQ multiplex PCR, while TCRdb's copy carries only in-frame clones and drops some. The table has about 390,000 clones, about 86% seen once. The sample was PBMCs or T cells enriched from blood (not recorded which). All receptors derive from a woman aged 50 to 60 who had recovered from COVID-19. Both conserved end residues are part of each CDR3. The D gene is left open where the match is weak. The size field is filled for only some rows; it gives once, few, many or a size class.

TGTGCCAGTACGGGGGGCCCGTCCGGGGAGCTGTTTTTT,CASTGGPSGELFF,TRBJ2-2,-,TRBV19,-
TGTGCCAGCAGTCGGACTAGCACTAATGAGCAGTTCTTC,CASSRTSTNEQFF,TRBJ2-1,TRBD2,TRBV6-5,-
TGTGCCACCAGCAGAGACGGGGGAGGTGGAAACACCATATATTTT,CATSRDGGGGNTIYF,TRBJ1-3,-,TRBV15,-
TGTGCCAGCAGCCAAGGGTCAGGGAGCACAGATACGCAGTATTTT,CASSQGSGSTDTQYF,TRBJ2-3,-,TRBV14,-
TGTGCCAGCAGTCGTACAGGGAACACTGAAGCTTTCTTT,CASSRTGNTEAFF,TRBJ1-1,-,TRBV6-2/TRBV6-3,-
TGTGCCAGCAGCCCCCACTGGGGCGTAGGTAATGAGCAGTTCTTC,CASSPHWGVGNEQFF,TRBJ2-1,-,TRBV9,-
TGTGCCAGCAGCCTTGGCGGGGCATTTTCACCCCTCCACTTT,CASSLGGAFSPLHF,TRBJ1-6,-,TRBV25-1,-
TGTGCCAGCAGCGCCCGGACAGGAGGCACCGGGGAGCTGTTTTTT,CASSARTGGTGELFF,TRBJ2-2,TRBD1,TRBV5-6,once
TGCAGCTACCGCTCAGGGGCTTCCTACGAGCAGTACTTC,CSYRSGASYEQYF,TRBJ2-7,-,TRBV29-1,-
TGTGCCTGGAGTGTATCGCAGGGCGGCACTGAAGCTTTCTTT,CAWSVSQGGTEAFF,TRBJ1-1,-,TRBV30,-
TGTGCCAGCAAGTTAGCGGGAGGAGAGACCCAGTACTTC,CASKLAGGETQYF,TRBJ2-5,TRBD2,TRBV7-2,-
TGCAGCGCTGGGGTGGGGGGTCCAGATACGCAGTATTTT,CSAGVGGPDTQYF,TRBJ2-3,-,TRBV29-1,-
TGTGCCTGGAGTATAAGGGGGCGCTTGTCTGAAGCTTTCTTT,CAWSIRGRLSEAFF,TRBJ1-1,TRBD1,TRBV30,-
TGTGCCAGTAGTCCGATAGCCCCAGATACGCAGTATTTT,CASSPIAPDTQYF,TRBJ2-3,-,TRBV19,-
TGTGCCAGCAGCCAACGTAGCGGGGGGGCGGTAGGGTTCTTC,CASSQRSGGAVGFF,TRBJ2-1,TRBD2,TRBV3-1/TRBV3-2,once
TGTGCCAGCAGCCTCCCGGGACAGGGAAACACCATATATTTT,CASSLPGQGNTIYF,TRBJ1-3,TRBD1,TRBV3-1/TRBV3-2,-
TGTGCCAGCAGTTTCCTCAGGGTTTCACCCCTCCACTTT,CASSFLRVSPLHF,TRBJ1-6,-,TRBV6-7,-
TGTGCCAGCATTTACCCGTCGGGCGAGCAGTACTTC,CASIYPSGEQYF,TRBJ2-7,-,TRBV2,-
TGTGCCAGCACCGAACCGAGGACAGGACGATCACCCCTCCACTTT,CASTEPRTGRSPLHF,TRBJ1-6,TRBD1,TRBV28,-
TGCGCCAGCAGCCAAGCGGAGCCGAGCGATCGACTCTACTATGGCTACACCTTC,CASSQAEPSDRLYYGYTF,TRBJ1-2,-,TRBV4-1,-
TGTGCCAGCTCAGGAGACAGGGTGGCAGCTTTCTTT,CASSGDRVAAFF,TRBJ1-1,TRBD1,TRBV18,-
TGTGCCAGCAGTTATCTGGCGGGGGGGCTTGGAGATACGCAGTATTTT,CASSYLAGGLGDTQYF,TRBJ2-3,TRBD2,TRBV6-2/TRBV6-3,-